This is a list of T cell receptor beta chains from one sample in a study of cytomegalovirus exposure and HLA in healthy donors. TCRdb keeps only in-frame clones here, not all; method: immunoSEQ multiplex PCR. The sample yields tens of thousands of clones, 70% to 85% seen once. Sequenced: PBMCs. The source of these receptors is a man between 45 and 60 years old in good health and CMV-seronegative. Each CDR3 is given with its conserved first and last residue. D genes are given only for firm matches. A clone size is listed for some rows: how often the clone was seen (once, few, many), or a class if it is expanded.

j_call clone_size d_call v_call cdr3_nt cdr3_aa
TRBJ2-2 - - TRBV6-1 TGTGCCAGCTCTCTAAATACCGGGGAGCTGTTTTTT CASSLNTGELFF
TRBJ2-1 - TRBD2 TRBV7-3 TGTGCCAGCAGCCGACTAGCGGGACTCTCCGACCTGGACAATGAGCAGTTCTTC CASSRLAGLSDLDNEQFF
TRBJ2-1 - - TRBV2 TGTGCCAGCAAGGACTACCTGAGCTCCTACAATGAGCAGTTCTTC CASKDYLSSYNEQFF
TRBJ1-6 - TRBD1 TRBV14 TGTGCCAGCAGCGCCAGGACAGGCTTGAGTTCACCCCTCCACTTT CASSARTGLSSPLHF
TRBJ1-2 - - TRBV28 TGTGCCAGCAGGTTTGACAGGATTAACTATGGCTACACCTTC CASRFDRINYGYTF
TRBJ1-5 - TRBD1 TRBV19 TGTGCCAGCGTTAGACAGGGCTCCCGCAATCAGCCCCAGCATTTT CASVRQGSRNQPQHF
TRBJ1-1 - - TRBV30 TGTGCCTGGAGTGTAATAGGGGATAAGATGGACACTGAAGCTTTCTTT CAWSVIGDKMDTEAFF
TRBJ1-2 - - TRBV20-1 TGCACCCATCCCAAGCCCCATGGCTACACCTTC CTHPKPHGYTF
TRBJ2-2 once TRBD2 TRBV5-1 TGCGCCAGCAGCCCCGGACTAGCGGGAGTAGCCGGGGAGCTGTTTTTT CASSPGLAGVAGELFF
TRBJ2-7 - TRBD2 TRBV28 TGTGCCAGCAAGCGGGACCGAGTGGCCTACGAGCAGTACTTC CASKRDRVAYEQYF
TRBJ2-7 - TRBD1 TRBV28 TGTGCCAGCAGTTTTCACAGGGGGCGGGTCAGCTACGAGCAGTACTTC CASSFHRGRVSYEQYF
TRBJ1-5 - - TRBV9 TGTGCCAGCAGCGTAGTGTTCTATACGGGCCCACACTTCGGGGCCCAGCATTTT CASSVVFYTGPHFGAQHF
TRBJ2-3 few TRBD2 TRBV29-1 TGCAGCGTTGAACCCTCCTGGGGGGGAGAGACAGATACGCAGTATTTT CSVEPSWGGETDTQYF
TRBJ2-3 - - TRBV5-1 TGCGCCAGCAGCCTTACAGGGATGACAGATACGCAGTATTTT CASSLTGMTDTQYF
TRBJ2-5 - TRBD2 TRBV27 TGTGCCAGCAGTTTAGACGGGGGAACTAGCGGGAGGGTAGAGACCCAGTACTTC CASSLDGGTSGRVETQYF
TRBJ1-3 - - TRBV6-6 TGTGCCAGCGCCCGAATAGTCCCCGGGTCCTCCACCATATATTTT CASARIVPGSSTIYF
TRBJ2-7 - - TRBV19 TGTGCCAGTAGTACCGCCGGGGGGCAGGGAGGCTACGAGCAGTACTTC CASSTAGGQGGYEQYF
TRBJ2-5 - TRBD2 TRBV9 TGTGCCAGCAGCGTCGAGGGACTAGCGGGTGAGACCCAGTACTTC CASSVEGLAGETQYF
TRBJ2-5 - TRBD1 TRBV6-6 TGTGCCAGCAGTCTACAGGGGGCGGAGGAGACCCAGTACTTC CASSLQGAEETQYF
TRBJ2-5 - - TRBV5-8 TGTGCCAGCAGCGCGTCCCGGGAGTGGGAGACCCAGTACTTC CASSASREWETQYF
TRBJ2-1 - - TRBV4-2 TGTGCCAGCAGCCAAGACGATCGGGTTAGCTCCTACAATGAGCAGTTCTTC CASSQDDRVSSYNEQFF
TRBJ1-5 few TRBD1 TRBV6-5 TGTGCCAGCAGTCGGACAGGCGTTAATCAGCCCCAGCATTTT CASSRTGVNQPQHF